The clone carrying this T cell receptor beta chain appeared a few times. The antigen is undetermined. The data originate from a study of blood T cells in healthy people across ages. Study-wide background: Template-switching capture recovered about one barcoded beta molecule per two T cells.

General study results and limits: Changes seen in expanded clonotypes were possibly confounded by donor CMV status left unknown. Without sorted subsets, naive and antigen-experienced compartments could not be conclusively compared.

A J-beta primer mix and a sample-barcoded 5' primer were used in a second PCR of roughly 7 to 12 cycles. Each CDR3 protein is one row after TCRdb ran MiXCR on the 5' RACE reads. The sample lists around 670,000 distinct CDR3 sequences; about 30% were seen once. V was cut by 2 bases and J by 5 bases, with 14 bases left in between. CDR1 and CDR2 (germline): KGHDR, SFDVKD. This CDR3 is 15 amino acids long. This receptor was taken from a woman aged 80 or older in good health. The material sequenced was blood. The chain combines TRBV24-1 with TRBJ1-2, with D tentatively TRBD1 (6 bases). The CDR3 DNA reads TGTGCCACCAGTGATTCTGACAGGTCCTGGTATGGCTACACCTTC. Translation gives CATSDSDRSWYGYTF.